This TCR beta chain came from a study of blood T cell repertoires in COVID-19. As for the study in general: Some COVID-19 samples were acute and others convalescent; all came from the United States, Italy and Spain. PBMCs, B-cell-depleted T cells, or T cells were the source of the cDNA or gDNA that made up the material.

Authors' data handling: Estimation of nucleated cell counts relied on the amplification of reference gene primers. Here immunoSEQ multiplex PCR was the method, and the copy in TCRdb shows in-frame clones only, minus some. The V and J calls and the clone size are those of that table, but D and trimming were determined from the DNA. The data contain 140,000 to 150,000 clones, 75% to 85% of them singletons. The CDR3 totals 13 residues. The germline CDR1 and CDR2 sequences are SGHAT and FQDESV (reference sequence). V lost 6 bases to trimming and J lost 2 bases, with 8 bases between them. This chain uses TRBV11-1 with TRBJ2-1; D unresolved. Sample: peripheral blood. The receptor was derived from a human donor with acute or convalescent COVID-19. The donor label of this sample is uncertain. The CDR3 region is CASRALTYNEQFF. For the CDR3, the DNA is TGTGCCAGCAGGGCCCTGACCTACAATGAGCAGTTCTTC.